Sequencing of this TCR beta chain was carried out in a study of CD8 T cells in ankylosing spondylitis. Construction of TCR beta libraries was performed using quantitative 5'-RACE with molecular barcodes. Each CDR3 protein gets one entry after TCRdb re-called the 5' RACE reads with MiXCR. This sample carries about 540,000 distinct CDR3 sequences, 10% to 15% of them seen once, and the ten largest clones take about 6.5%. The CDR3 sequence is 15 residues long. Germline CDR1 reads SGDLS; CDR2 reads YYNGEE. Trimming left V 0 bases short and J 3 bases short, with 12 bases between. This clonotype was seen a few times. The antigen is not known. Findings and limits, study-wide: Seemingly characteristic of ankylosing spondylitis blood was a TCR beta motif consisting of several highly homologous variants. Some motif variants were previously reported in reactive arthritis synovial fluid and blood.

This clonotype originated in a male donor with ankylosing spondylitis. Sequencing was carried out using blood, either unsorted or a sorted T cell fraction (not recorded which). J is TRBJ1-2 and V is TRBV9, with D possibly matching TRBD1 (5 bases). CDR3 residues: CASSVEAGPYYGYTF. The CDR3 nucleotides read TGTGCCAGCAGCGTAGAGGCGGGGCCCTACTATGGCTACACCTTC. Filled out from reference TRBV9 and TRBJ1-2, the complete variable domain reads DSGVTQTPKHLITATGQRVTLRCSPRSGDLSVYWYQQSLDQGLQFLIQYYNGEERAKGNILERFSAQQFPDLHSELNLSSLELGDSALYFCASSVEAGPYYGYTFGSGTRLTVV.